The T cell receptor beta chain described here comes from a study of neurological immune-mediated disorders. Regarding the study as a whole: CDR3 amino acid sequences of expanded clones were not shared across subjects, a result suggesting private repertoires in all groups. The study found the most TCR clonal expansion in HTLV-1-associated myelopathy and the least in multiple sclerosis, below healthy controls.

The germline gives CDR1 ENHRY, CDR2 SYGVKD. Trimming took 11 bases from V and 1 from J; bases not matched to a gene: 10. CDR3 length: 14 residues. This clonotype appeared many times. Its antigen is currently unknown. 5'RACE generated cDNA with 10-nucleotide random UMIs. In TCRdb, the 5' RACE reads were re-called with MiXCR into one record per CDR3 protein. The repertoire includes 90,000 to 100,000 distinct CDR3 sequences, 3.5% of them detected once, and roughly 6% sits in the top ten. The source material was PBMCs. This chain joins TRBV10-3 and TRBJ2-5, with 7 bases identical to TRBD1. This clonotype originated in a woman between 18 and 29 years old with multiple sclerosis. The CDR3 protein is CASRGSGLQETQYF. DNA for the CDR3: TGTGCCTCCAGGGGGTCAGGCCTCCAAGAGACCCAGTACTTC.